The 25 T cell receptor beta chains below come from one sample, sequenced in a study of CD8+ T cells in alopecia areata. cDNA serving as the sequencing template came from extracted, reverse transcribed RNA. Generated by immunoSEQ multiplex PCR, the TCRdb table keeps only in-frame clones and is missing some. The data hold a few hundred thousand clones, with 30% to 40% observed a single time. Described treatment: oral pan-JAK inhibitor, 5-10 mg twice daily. The material sequenced was CD4+ T cells sorted from blood, taken around week 31, from a patient treated with tofacitinib. These receptors all come from a human donor with alopecia areata.

The rearrangement uses TRBV5-1 and TRBJ1-1; no clear D. CDR1 and CDR2 from the germline V gene are SGHRS and YFSETQ. V gave up 4 bases and J gave up 1 base, with 17 bases separating them. This CDR3 has 16 amino acids. This CDR3 reads CASSPGRRTENTEAFF. CDR3 nucleotides: TGCGCCAGCAGCCCCGGCCGCCGGACGGAGAACACTGAAGCTTTCTTT. Supplemented by reference TRBV5-1 and TRBJ1-1, the full variable domain reads KAGVTQTPRYLIKTRGQQVTLSCSPISGHRSVSWYQQTPGQGLQFLFEYFSETQRNKGNFPGRFSGRQFSNSRSEMNVSTLELGDSALYLCASSPGRRTENTEAFFGQGTRLTVV.

In this sample, this clone turned up a few times. The J gene is TRBJ1-2, the V gene TRBV29-1; D is unclear. The CDR3 has 13 residues. Germline CDR1 and CDR2: SQVTM and ANQGSEA. The germline V and J ends were trimmed by 1 base and 5 bases, with 11 bases remaining between them. CDR3 amino acids: CSVEVGVGYGYTF. CDR3 nucleotides: TGCAGCGTTGAAGTAGGCGTAGGGTATGGCTACACCTTC.

In this sample, this clone turned up a few times. The J gene is TRBJ2-3, the V gene TRBV7-8; D is unresolved. The CDR3 has 16 amino acids. Looked up from germline, CDR1 is SGHVS and CDR2 is FQNEAQ. Trimming stripped 4 bases from V and 2 bases from J, with 16 bases between. The DNA for the CDR3 is TGTGCCAGCAGCTATAGACTTGCCTTCGACACAGATACGCAGTATTTT. It is translated as CASSYRLAFDTDTQYF.

This clone was counted many times. V and J are TRBV7-9 and TRBJ2-3; D could derive from TRBD1 or TRBD2 (5 bases each). This CDR3 region has 16 residues. Germline CDR1 reads SEHNR; CDR2 reads FQNEAQ (reference sequence). V was shortened by 5 bases and J by 0 bases, with 15 bases between the two germline ends. The CDR3 nucleotides read TGTGCCAGCAGCCCCGAGGGGACCACAAGCACAGATACGCAGTATTTT. It codes for CASSPEGTTSTDTQYF.

This clone was detected only a few times. Distinct nucleotide sequences in the sample also encode this CDR3. The V and J genes are TRBV18 and TRBJ1-2; D unclear. CDR1 and CDR2 (germline): KGHSH, LQKENI. CDR3 length: 13 amino acids. With 3 bases removed from V and 0 bases from J, the gap between germline ends came to 5 bases. CDR3: CASSPDSNYGYTF. The CDR3 DNA reads as TGTGCCAGCTCACCGGATTCTAACTATGGCTACACCTTC.

This clone was detected only a few times. The chain uses TRBV10-3 and TRBJ2-7; a weak D match, TRBD1 (5 bases). CDR3 length: 12 residues. Germline CDR1 ENHRY, CDR2 SYGVKD. Trimming took 8 bases from V and 3 from J, leaving 11 bases between them. CDR3 sequence reads: CAIAGQRYEQYF. As DNA, the CDR3 is TGTGCCATCGCCGGACAACGCTACGAGCAGTACTTC.

This clone has only a few counts. The chain uses TRBV5-1 and TRBJ1-1, with D possibly being TRBD1 (6 bases). The CDR3 is 15 amino acids. V was shortened by 4 bases and J by 5 bases, with 18 bases between the two germline ends. Germline loops: CDR1 SGHRS, CDR2 YFSETQ. Written as DNA, the CDR3 is TGCGCCAGCAGCCACACAGGGCAGCGAGGTACTGAAGCTTTCTTT. It specifies CASSHTGQRGTEAFF. Using reference TRBV5-1 and TRBJ1-1 for the parts outside the CDR3, the full variable domain is KAGVTQTPRYLIKTRGQQVTLSCSPISGHRSVSWYQQTPGQGLQFLFEYFSETQRNKGNFPGRFSGRQFSNSRSEMNVSTLELGDSALYLCASSHTGQRGTEAFFGQGTRLTVV.

The sample holds a few counts of this clone. The V call is TRBV2, the J call TRBJ2-7, with D tentatively TRBD1 (5 bases). In germline, CDR1 is SNHLY, CDR2 FYNNEI. This CDR3 has 13 residues. V lost 3 bases, J lost 2 bases, and 8 bases lay in between. The CDR3 sequence: CASSEQGTYEQYF. The CDR3 coding sequence is TGTGCCAGCAGTGAGCAGGGTACCTACGAGCAGTACTTC.

V is TRBV5-1 and J is TRBJ2-3; the D gene is possibly TRBD2 (5 bases). The CDR3 length is 13 residues. The V gene's germline CDR1 is SGHRS and CDR2 YFSETQ. Trimming stripped 0 bases from V and 6 bases from J, with 8 bases between. The CDR3 DNA follows: TGCGCCAGCAGCTTGGGGGCTAGCGATACGCAGTATTTT. The encoded protein is CASSLGASDTQYF.

The chain employs TRBV5-1 and TRBJ1-2; D gene ambiguous. This CDR3 has 13 residues. CDR1 SGHRS and CDR2 YFSETQ come from the germline V gene. Trimming cost V 4 bases and J 4 bases, with 11 bases left between them. CDR3: CASSRTDGYGYTF. CDR3 DNA: TGCGCCAGCAGCCGAACTGACGGCTATGGCTACACCTTC.

By frequency in the sample, this clone is medium-sized. J is TRBJ2-4 and V is TRBV7-9, with TRBD1 identical over 7 bases. The CDR3 spans 16 residues. V lost 1 base and J lost 4; bases outside the gene matches: 7. The germline CDR1 and CDR2 sequences are SEHNR and FQNEAQ (reference sequence). The CDR3 nucleotides read TGTGCCAGCAGCTTAGGTGCCGGGACAGAGAAAAACATTCAGTACTTC. Protein sequence: CASSLGAGTEKNIQYF.

This chain connects TRBV7-9 to TRBJ1-1; D call uncertain. The CDR3 contains 14 residues. The V end was cut by 3 bases, the J end by 1 base, with 9 bases between. The germline gives CDR1 SEHNR, CDR2 FQNEAQ (reference sequence). The CDR3 here is CASSLGMKNTEAFF. For the CDR3, the DNA is TGTGCCAGCAGCTTGGGCATGAAGAACACTGAAGCTTTCTTT. Looking up the rest from reference TRBV7-9 and TRBJ1-1 gives the full variable domain: DTGVSQNPRHKITKRGQNVTFRCDPISEHNRLYWYRQTLGQGPEFLTYFQNEAQLEKSRLLSDRFSAERPKGSFSTLEIQRTEQGDSAMYLCASSLGMKNTEAFFGQGTRLTVV.

V and J are TRBV5-1 and TRBJ1-1, with D perhaps matching TRBD1 (6 bases). V lost 0 bases to trimming and J lost 5 bases, with 14 bases between them. The CDR3 sequence is 15 residues long. Germline assignment: CDR1 SGHRS and CDR2 YFSETQ. CDR3 loop: CASSLAMGAETEAFF. The CDR3 DNA sequence: TGCGCCAGCAGCTTGGCCATGGGGGCAGAAACTGAAGCTTTCTTT.

The CDR3 spells CASSLVGDTEAFF. CDR3 nucleotides: TGTGCCAGCAGCTTGGTAGGGGACACTGAAGCTTTCTTT. The chain joins TRBV5-4 to TRBJ1-1, with D perhaps matching TRBD1 (5 bases). The CDR3 covers 13 residues. Trimming took 0 bases from V and 3 from J, leaving 6 bases between them. Looked up from germline, CDR1 is SGHNT and CDR2 is YYREEE (reference sequence).

This clone was seen a handful of times. J is TRBJ2-7 and V is TRBV25-1; TRBD1 matches 9 bases. Germline assignment: CDR1 MGHDK and CDR2 SYGVNS. V gave up 4 bases and J gave up 3 bases; unmatched junction bases: 4. CDR3 length: 14 amino acids. CDR3 in DNA: TGTGCCAGCAGTGTGGGACAGGGACGCTACGAGCAGTACTTC. It translates to CASSVGQGRYEQYF.

This sequence joins TRBV7-2 and TRBJ1-1; D unresolved. The CDR3 consists of 13 residues. The germline gives CDR1 SGHTA, CDR2 FQGNSA. The V end was cut by 1 base, the J end by 0 bases, with 3 bases between. The CDR3 nucleotides read TGTGCCAGCAGCTTAGGAATGAACACTGAAGCTTTCTTT. Protein product: CASSLGMNTEAFF.

The V call is TRBV7-9, the J call TRBJ1-1; tentatively, D is TRBD1 (5 bases). Germline loops: CDR1 SEHNR, CDR2 FQNEAQ (reference sequence). The ends were cut back, 4 bases at V and 10 bases at J, with 19 bases in the middle. This CDR3 contains 14 residues. CDR3 amino acids: CASSSDTGPQTAFF. In DNA form, the CDR3 reads TGTGCCAGCAGCTCGGATACAGGTCCCCAGACAGCTTTCTTT.

In DNA form, the CDR3 reads TGCAGCGTTGGGACAGAAACCTACGAGCAGTACTTC. Residues: CSVGTETYEQYF. The chain is built from TRBV29-1 and TRBJ2-7; D perhaps matches TRBD1 (6 bases). Germline CDR1 reads SQVTM; CDR2 reads ANQGSEA. V was pared by 4 bases and J by 2 bases, with 9 bases between. This CDR3 has 12 residues.

This rearrangement joins TRBV29-1 to TRBJ2-7; 9 bases match TRBD1. J lost 5 bases, V lost 7 bases, and 9 bases had no gene match. This CDR3 spans 13 amino acids. The germline V gene encodes CDR1 SQVTM and CDR2 ANQGSEA. CDR3 sequence reads: CSGRDRVGHEQYF. For the CDR3, the DNA is TGCAGCGGCCGGGACAGGGTCGGGCACGAGCAGTACTTC.

This clone was recorded a few times. V is TRBV28 and J is TRBJ1-1; no reliable D call. Germline assignment: CDR1 MDHEN and CDR2 SYDVKM. The CDR3 loop spans 11 amino acids. V was pared by 5 bases and J by 7 bases, with 8 bases between. Here the CDR3 reads CASSEQSEAFF. In nucleotides, the CDR3 is TGTGCCAGCAGTGAACAGAGTGAAGCTTTCTTT.

This chain links TRBV5-4 with TRBJ1-1, with 9 positions matching TRBD1. The CDR3 is made up of 18 amino acids. V dropped 3 bases and J dropped 0; count of bases not matched to a gene: 12. Germline-derived CDR1 and CDR2 are SGHNT and YYREEE (reference sequence). The CDR3 DNA sequence: TGTGCCAGCAGCTCCCTGGACAGGGGATCCATCATGAACACTGAAGCTTTCTTT. It yields the protein CASSSLDRGSIMNTEAFF.

This clone has more than one count but fewer than ten. The chain has TRBV7-9 and TRBJ2-7; 8 bases are shared with TRBD2. Losses at the gene ends were 5 bases for V and 6 bases for J; bases not matched to a gene: 9. The CDR3 has 14 amino acids. CDR1 and CDR2 from the germline V gene are SEHNR and FQNEAQ (reference sequence). DNA for the CDR3: TGTGCCAGCAGCCTCCGGGAGGGGCTGGGCGAGCAGTACTTC. Its protein is CASSLREGLGEQYF.

Details on this clone: Different DNA sequences within this sample yield the same CDR3. The rearrangement uses TRBV18 and TRBJ2-5; 8 bases are a match to TRBD1. This CDR3 has 13 residues. After removal of 6 bases from V and 3 bases from J, the junction contained 3 bases not matched to a gene. From germline, CDR1 is KGHSH and CDR2 LQKENI. CDR3 sequence reads: CASSPGQEETQYF. CDR3 DNA: TGTGCCAGCTCCCCGGGACAGGAAGAGACCCAGTACTTC.

This clone has a handful of counts. The chain links TRBV6-5 to TRBJ2-7, with a tentative D call TRBD2 (5 bases). The V gene lost 7 bases and the J gene lost 7 bases, with 14 bases spanning the gap. CDR1 MNHEY and CDR2 SVGAGI come from the germline V gene. This CDR3 has 12 amino acids. CDR3 bases: TGTGCCAGCACCTCCGGGGTGGGGGAGCAGTACTTC. Translation gives CASTSGVGEQYF.

The chain combines TRBV7-3 with TRBJ2-1, with TRBD2 matching 14 bases. V lost 5 bases and J lost 9; bases outside the gene matches: 12. The CDR3 runs 17 residues. Per germline, CDR1 SGHTA and CDR2 FQGTGA. The CDR3: CASSPTGTSGGRAEQFF. The CDR3 DNA sequence: TGTGCCAGCAGCCCCACCGGGACTAGCGGGGGTAGGGCTGAGCAGTTCTTC. The whole variable domain, remainder taken from reference TRBV7-3 and TRBJ2-1, is GAGVSQTPSNKVTEKGKYVELRCDPISGHTALYWYRQSLGQGPEFLIYFQGTGAADDSGLPNDRFFAVRPEGSVSTLKIQRTERGDSAVYLCASSPTGTSGGRAEQFFGPGTRLTVL.